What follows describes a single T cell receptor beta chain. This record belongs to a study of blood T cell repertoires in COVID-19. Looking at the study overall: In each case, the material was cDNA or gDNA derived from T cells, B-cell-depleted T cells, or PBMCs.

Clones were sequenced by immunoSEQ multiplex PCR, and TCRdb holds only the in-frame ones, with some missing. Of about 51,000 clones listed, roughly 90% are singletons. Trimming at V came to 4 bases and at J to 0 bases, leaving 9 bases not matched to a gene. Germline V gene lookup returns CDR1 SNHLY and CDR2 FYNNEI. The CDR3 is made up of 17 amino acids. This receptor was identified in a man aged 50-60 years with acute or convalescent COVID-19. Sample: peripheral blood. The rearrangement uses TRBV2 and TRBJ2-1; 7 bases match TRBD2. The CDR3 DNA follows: TGTGCCAGCAGTGCGCCTTATGGGGGGGGCTCCTACAATGAGCAGTTCTTC. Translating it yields CASSAPYGGGSYNEQFF.